What follows are 27 T cell receptor beta chains derived from one specimen sequenced in a study of T cells in Graves' hyperthyroidism and ophthalmopathy (dated by TCRdb to between 2018 and 2021). The receptor library was made with multiplex PCR. Sequencing was performed on an Illumina HiSeq 2000. The TCR beta CDR3 regions were amplified from RNA transcripts. The first round of RT-PCR for the TCR CDR3 was performed with the HTBI primer set and the Qiagen OneStep RT-PCR kit. TCRdb took the public reads, trimmed them with fastp at Q25, ran MiXCR for clone calling and kept in-frame beta chains. All rows with the same CDR3 protein become a single entry with the most common DNA and genes. The sample table records hundreds of thousands of distinct CDR3 sequences; roughly 13% of these occur just once. Jointly, the top ten make up about 5.8% of the sample. Sequences were obtained from blood. All receptors derive from a young woman with Graves' hyperthyroidism that later progressed to Graves' ophthalmopathy.

This clonotype occurred many times. This chain joins TRBV2 and TRBJ2-7; D perhaps matches TRBD1 (5 bases). The ends were cut back, 6 bases at V and 3 bases at J, with 18 bases in the middle. The CDR3 totals 15 residues. The V gene's germline CDR1 is SNHLY and CDR2 FYNNEI. The CDR3 region is CASSDPGRQSYEQYF. Written as DNA, the CDR3 is TGTGCCAGCAGCGACCCTGGACGACAGAGCTACGAGCAGTACTTC.

This clonotype has at least ten counts. V is TRBV15 and J is TRBJ2-2; D is undetermined. This CDR3 has 12 residues. The V gene lost 5 bases and the J gene lost 5 bases, with 6 bases spanning the gap. Germline CDR1 LNHNV, CDR2 YYDKDF (reference sequence). In DNA form, the CDR3 reads TGTGCCACCAGCGAGTTAACCGGGGAGCTGTTTTTT. Translation: CATSELTGELFF.

This clonotype was observed a handful of times. The chain couples TRBV9 to TRBJ2-3; a possible D gene is TRBD2 (7 bases). The germline V and J ends were trimmed by 6 bases and 5 bases, with 19 bases remaining between them. CDR1 is SGDLS, CDR2 YYNGEE, per germline. CDR3 length: 15 amino acids. In DNA form, the CDR3 reads TGTGCCAGCACCCTACGCGGGGGCAGGGAAGATACGCAGTATTTT. This encodes CASTLRGGREDTQYF.

This clonotype has at least ten counts. The rearrangement joins TRBV6-5 to TRBJ1-5; D is undetermined. The CDR3 is 15 residues long. The ends were cut back, 2 bases at V and 5 bases at J, with 13 bases in the middle. Germline assignment: CDR1 MNHEY and CDR2 SVGAGI. CDR3 protein: CASSYLRRDDQPQHF. The DNA for the CDR3 is TGTGCCAGCAGTTACCTCAGGAGAGACGATCAGCCCCAGCATTTT.

This clonotype was observed many times. The chain uses TRBV3-1 and TRBJ1-2; no reliable D call. Germline V CDR1 and CDR2: LGHDT, YNNKEL (reference sequence). The CDR3 runs to 14 residues. Trimming removed 0 bases at V and 7 bases at J, with 12 bases between. The CDR3 DNA follows: TGTGCCAGCAGCCAAGAGGGGTGGGGTCGTGGCTACACCTTC. It codes for CASSQEGWGRGYTF.

At least ten counts were recorded for this clonotype. The rearrangement uses TRBV27 and TRBJ1-5; 9 nucleotides line up with TRBD1. The CDR3 is 16 amino acids. Germline lookup yields CDR1 MNHEY and CDR2 SMNVEV (reference sequence). The V segment lost 5 bases and the J segment 6 bases; nucleotides outside the gene matches: 11. CDR3 region: CASSLSNRGHGQPQHF. The CDR3 nucleotides are TGTGCCAGCAGTCTAAGCAACAGGGGGCACGGTCAGCCCCAGCATTTT.

The genes are TRBV24-1 and TRBJ1-2; TRBD1 aligns across 10 bases. V was clipped by 5 bases and J by 3 bases; unmatched bases: 5. The CDR3 is made up of 15 amino acids. The germline gives CDR1 KGHDR, CDR2 SFDVKD. The DNA for the CDR3 is TGTGCCACCAGTGCCTGGACAGGGGGGGACTATGGCTACACCTTC. Translating it yields CATSAWTGGDYGYTF.

V usage is TRBV9 and J usage is TRBJ1-1, with TRBD1 as a possible D gene (6 bases). Trimming shortened V by 2 bases and J by 4 bases, and 15 bases separated the two germline ends. CDR3 size: 15 residues. CDR1 is SGDLS, CDR2 YYNGEE, per germline. CDR3 loop: CASSVTGRLITEAFF. The CDR3 nucleotides are TGTGCCAGCAGCGTTACAGGGAGGTTGATCACTGAAGCTTTCTTT. The whole variable domain, filled in from reference TRBV9 and TRBJ1-1, reads DSGVTQTPKHLITATGQRVTLRCSPRSGDLSVYWYQQSLDQGLQFLIQYYNGEERAKGNILERFSAQQFPDLHSELNLSSLELGDSALYFCASSVTGRLITEAFFGQGTRLTVV.

This clonotype was recorded many times. The CDR3 nucleotides are TGTGCCAGCAGATTACACCGGCCCAATGATGAAAAACTGTTTTTT. Translated: CASRLHRPNDEKLFF. The J gene is TRBJ1-4, the V gene TRBV28; D unclear. Germline values: CDR1 MDHEN, CDR2 SYDVKM. V shed 6 bases and J shed 6 bases, with 17 bases lying between them. The CDR3 loop spans 15 amino acids. The full variable domain, rest sourced from reference TRBV28 and TRBJ1-4, is DVKVTQSSRYLVKRTGEKVFLECVQDMDHENMFWYRQDPGLGLRLIYFSYDVKMKEKGDIPEGYSVSREKKERFSLILESASTNQTSMYLCASRLHRPNDEKLFFGSGTQLSVL.

The DNA of the CDR3 is TGTGCCAGCAGTTTGGGGGGGACACAGGGACATGAGCAGTTCTTC. Residues: CASSLGGTQGHEQFF. V usage is TRBV28 and J usage is TRBJ2-1, with D possibly matching TRBD2 (7 bases). The germline V gene has CDR1 MDHEN and CDR2 SYDVKM. This CDR3 has 15 residues. V was pared by 3 bases and J by 8 bases, with 17 bases between.

This clonotype appeared many times. This chain uses TRBV6-1 with TRBJ2-1; 12 bases are a match to TRBD1. Unmatched junction bases numbered 7, after V lost 5 bases and J lost 8 bases. CDR3 length: 15 amino acids. Germline CDR1 reads MNHNS; CDR2 reads SASEGT. Written as DNA, the CDR3 is TGTGCCAGCAGTTCGCCGGGACAGGGGGCCTATGAGCAGTTCTTC. Its translation is CASSSPGQGAYEQFF.

This clonotype was observed at least ten times. The J gene is TRBJ2-7, the V gene TRBV11-2; maybe TRBD2 (6 bases). Germline V gives CDR1 SGHAT, CDR2 FQNNGV. CDR3 length: 16 residues. V lost 3 bases and J 0 bases, leaving 15 bases between the germline ends. The CDR3 sequence is CASSFGGGGYSYEQYF. DNA for the CDR3: TGTGCCAGCAGCTTTGGGGGAGGCGGGTACTCCTACGAGCAGTACTTC.

Turning to this clonotype: Possible read error: a much larger clone is one base away. J is TRBJ2-7 and V is TRBV29-1; 7 bases line up with TRBD2. V lost 5 bases to trimming and J lost 5 bases; unmatched junction nucleotides: 6. The CDR3 has 12 residues. The V gene's germline CDR1 is SQVTM and CDR2 ANQGSEA. CDR3: CSVSGNTHEQYF. CDR3 sequence (DNA): TGCAGCGTTAGCGGGAACACCCACGAGCAGTACTTC.

The chain has TRBV27 and TRBJ2-3; possibly TRBD2 for D (5 bases). Trimming removed 10 bases at V and 3 bases at J, with 23 bases between. This CDR3 contains 16 residues. CDR1 is MNHEY and CDR2 is SMNVEV in the germline V gene (reference sequence). The chain's CDR3 is CATSRVVGSGTDTQYF. The CDR3 DNA reads TGTGCCACCTCGCGAGTTGTGGGAAGCGGTACAGATACGCAGTATTTT.

This clonotype was seen more than once but under ten times. The rearrangement links TRBV18 to TRBJ1-2; 8 bases are a match to TRBD1. CDR1 and CDR2 (germline): KGHSH, LQKENI. The V gene end was trimmed by 4 bases and the J gene end by 1 base; junction bases not matched to a gene: 8. The CDR3 length is 16 residues. In DNA, the CDR3 is TGTGCCAGCTCACGGGCGGACAGGGCTTTTAACTATGGCTACACCTTC. Amino acid sequence: CASSRADRAFNYGYTF.

The table lists this clonotype with a few counts. This rearrangement joins TRBV14 to TRBJ2-1; 7 bases fit TRBD2. The CDR3 covers 15 residues. Germline-derived CDR1 and CDR2 are SGHDN and FVKESK. V trimming: 6 bases; J trimming: 7 bases; junction bases outside the gene matches: 12. As DNA, the CDR3 is TGTGCCAGCAGTAACTGGGGCGGGAGCACAAATGAGCAGTTCTTC. Amino acid sequence: CASSNWGGSTNEQFF.

At least ten counts were recorded for this clonotype. This rearrangement joins TRBV30 to TRBJ2-3, with TRBD2 matching over 10 bases. Trimming removed 0 bases from V and 6 bases from J; junction bases left unmatched: 12. The CDR3 is 17 amino acids. Germline CDR1 is GTSNPN and CDR2 is SVGIG (reference sequence). CDR3 loop: CAWSVVTSGTLEDTQYF. CDR3 sequence (DNA): TGTGCCTGGAGTGTAGTAACTAGCGGGACCTTGGAGGATACGCAGTATTTT.

This clonotype was observed a handful of times. The J gene is TRBJ1-2, the V gene TRBV4-2; D is unresolved. The V end lost 4 bases, the J end lost 4 bases, and 16 bases lay between the germline ends. This CDR3 comprises 15 residues. The germline CDR1 and CDR2 sequences are LGHNA and YNFKEQ. The CDR3 nucleotides are TGTGCCAGCAGCCCACCCGCCGGTCAATTCTATGGCTACACCTTC. Its protein is CASSPPAGQFYGYTF.

This clonotype has at least ten counts. The junction does not match germline at one end; this may be a read error. The CDR3 sequence is CASSLFSFQGFYEQYF. The CDR3, as DNA: TGTGCCAGCAGCTTATTTTCATTCCAGGGGTTCTACGAGCAGTACTTC. The J gene is TRBJ2-7, the V gene TRBV27; possibly TRBD1 for D (6 bases). Germline values: CDR1 MNHEY, CDR2 SMNVEV (reference sequence). The CDR3 contains 16 residues.

This clonotype has only a few counts. This chain uses TRBV12-3 or TRBV12-4 with TRBJ1-4; D is perhaps TRBD1 (6 bases). Trimming shortened V by 4 bases and J by 5 bases, and 8 bases separated the two germline ends. This CDR3 contains 13 residues. For the CDR3, the DNA is TGTGCCAGCAGTTCTACAGGGAATGAAAAACTGTTTTTT. Its translation: CASSSTGNEKLFF.

This clonotype was counted ten times or more. The CDR3 DNA reads TGTGCCAGCACCTTTAGCGGGAGGGGCACCGGGGAGCTGTTTTTT. Translated: CASTFSGRGTGELFF. The chain combines TRBV12-3 or TRBV12-4 with TRBJ2-2, with 11 bases identical to TRBD2. This CDR3 has 15 residues. V gave up 7 bases and J gave up 4 bases; unmatched junction bases: 5.

The chain couples TRBV30 to TRBJ1-2, with D uncertain. The CDR3 covers 13 residues. Germline values: CDR1 GTSNPN, CDR2 SVGIG (reference sequence). Trimming took off 3 bases at V and 2 bases at J, with 10 bases between the two ends. The CDR3: CAWRRVGNYGYTF. DNA of the CDR3: TGTGCCTGGAGGAGGGTGGGGAACTATGGCTACACCTTC.

The J gene is TRBJ2-7, the V gene TRBV28; possibly TRBD2 for D (6 bases). V was shortened by 2 bases and J by 2 bases, with 16 bases between the two germline ends. Germline V gene lookup returns CDR1 MDHEN and CDR2 SYDVKM. This CDR3 spans 16 amino acids. The CDR3 loop is CASSLGKTSTAYEQYF. CDR3 in DNA: TGTGCCAGCAGTTTAGGGAAAACTAGCACAGCCTACGAGCAGTACTTC. Together with reference TRBV28 and TRBJ2-7, the CDR3 gives the full variable domain: DVKVTQSSRYLVKRTGEKVFLECVQDMDHENMFWYRQDPGLGLRLIYFSYDVKMKEKGDIPEGYSVSREKKERFSLILESASTNQTSMYLCASSLGKTSTAYEQYFGPGTRLTVT.

This clonotype was seen only a few times. This could be a read error, since a much larger clone is one nucleotide away. The chain carries TRBV7-2 and TRBJ2-1; weak D call: TRBD2 (6 bases). Germline CDR1 reads SGHTA; CDR2 reads FQGNSA. There are 14 residues in the CDR3. The CDR3 sequence: CASSDGTSQGEQLF. DNA of the CDR3: TGTGCCAGCAGCGACGGGACTTCCCAGGGTGAGCAGCTCTTC.

This clonotype came up many times. Here the CDR3 DNA reads TGTGCCAGCAGCAGTAGCGGGAGCACCTACGAGCAGTACTTC. This translates into CASSSSGSTYEQYF. The genes are TRBV6-1 and TRBJ2-7; 9 positions agree with TRBD2. The CDR3 contains 14 residues. Looked up from germline, CDR1 is MNHNS and CDR2 is SASEGT. Trimming took 6 bases from V and 2 from J; bases not matched to a gene: 5.

The table lists this clonotype with many counts. The CDR3 DNA sequence: TGTGCCAGCAGCCCTATACGGTCGGGGCGCGAGGGTGAAGCTTTCTTT. This encodes CASSPIRSGREGEAFF. The chain couples TRBV28 to TRBJ1-1; a possible D gene is TRBD1 (5 bases). CDR3 size: 16 residues. Germline lookup yields CDR1 MDHEN and CDR2 SYDVKM. Trimming took 6 bases from V and 7 from J, leaving 24 bases between them.

This clonotype was seen many times. V is TRBV29-1 and J is TRBJ2-3, with D tentatively TRBD1 or TRBD2 (5 bases each). V was clipped by 7 bases and J by 4 bases, with 18 bases between them. Germline-derived CDR1 and CDR2 are SQVTM and ANQGSEA. CDR3 length: 14 amino acids. This CDR3 is CSGTGLQSSDTQYF. The CDR3, as DNA: TGCAGCGGGACGGGGCTACAATCTTCAGATACGCAGTATTTT.